A single sample gave rise to the 27 T cell receptor beta chains below, sequenced in a study of beta chain features in type 1 diabetes. Whole-study findings and limits: TCRB CDR3s were moderately but significantly shorter in Type 1 diabetes patients in all four CD4+ subsets.

The isolated RNA, all of it, was reverse transcribed, so expressed TCRB transcripts were what got sequenced. Clones were sequenced by immunoSEQ multiplex PCR, and TCRdb holds only the in-frame ones, with some missing. The repertoire has a few hundred thousand clones, roughly 24% of them found once; the top ten carry around 0.013%. Antigens of these TCRs are unknown. What was sequenced was naive CD4+ T cells from blood. These TCRs come from a woman aged 30 to 39 with type 1 diabetes.

This chain links TRBV4-1 with TRBJ2-7; a possible D gene is TRBD2 (5 bases). The germline V gene encodes CDR1 MGHRA and CDR2 YSYEKL. The CDR3 has 14 amino acids. The germline V and J ends were trimmed by 2 bases and 2 bases, with 10 bases remaining between them. Written as DNA, the CDR3 is TGCGCCAGCAGCCAACAACTAGTAGCCTACGAGCAGTACTTC. Amino acid sequence: CASSQQLVAYEQYF.

This clone has more than one count but fewer than ten. The chain couples TRBV18 to TRBJ2-6; no definite D call. CDR3 length equals 15 residues. Trimming removed 3 bases at V and 4 bases at J, with 10 bases between. Per the germline V gene, CDR1 is KGHSH and CDR2 is LQKENI. As DNA, the CDR3 is TGTGCCAGCTCACCTGGTTTCGCGGGGGCCAACGTCCTGACTTTC. This codes for CASSPGFAGANVLTF.

This clone came up a few times. The chain carries TRBV2 and TRBJ2-1, with D uncertain. Germline V gene lookup returns CDR1 SNHLY and CDR2 FYNNEI. The CDR3 is 10 residues long. V lost 4 bases, J lost 12 bases, and 7 bases lay in between. The CDR3 DNA is TGTGCCAGCAGTGTTTTAGTGCAGTTCTTC. This sequence encodes CASSVLVQFF.

The chain uses TRBV7-2 and TRBJ2-3; TRBD2 aligns across 10 bases. V dropped 5 bases and J dropped 2; count of bases not matched to a gene: 4. The germline V gene encodes CDR1 SGHTA and CDR2 FQGNSA. This CDR3 region has 15 residues. DNA of the CDR3: TGTGCCAGCAGCATAGGACTAGCGGCCACAGATACGCAGTATTTT. Translated, it gives CASSIGLAATDTQYF.

The chain has TRBV30 and TRBJ1-2; D not certain. Trimming took off 7 bases at V and 0 bases at J, with 12 bases between the two ends. Germline CDR1 GTSNPN, CDR2 SVGIG (reference sequence). The CDR3 covers 13 residues. CDR3 amino acids: CASWADANYGYTF. The CDR3 DNA reads as TGTGCCTCTTGGGCTGATGCTAACTATGGCTACACCTTC.

Only a few counts were recorded for this clone. The chain carries TRBV9 and TRBJ1-1; TRBD1 matches 11 bases. The CDR3 is 17 amino acids. V was pared by 0 bases and J by 3 bases, with 7 bases of the junction left unmatched. From germline, CDR1 is SGDLS and CDR2 YYNGEE. In DNA, the CDR3 is TGTGCCAGCAGCGTAGGACCGGGACAGGGGGTTCACACTGAAGCTTTCTTT. Its protein is CASSVGPGQGVHTEAFF. The full variable domain, rest sourced from reference TRBV9 and TRBJ1-1, is DSGVTQTPKHLITATGQRVTLRCSPRSGDLSVYWYQQSLDQGLQFLIQYYNGEERAKGNILERFSAQQFPDLHSELNLSSLELGDSALYFCASSVGPGQGVHTEAFFGQGTRLTVV.

The chain links TRBV29-1 to TRBJ2-1; 11 bases are shared with TRBD2. V was pared by 7 bases and J by 5 bases, with 7 bases of the junction left unmatched. The CDR3 totals 14 residues. Per germline, CDR1 SQVTM and CDR2 ANQGSEA. This CDR3 is CSAMGLAENNEQFF. CDR3 nucleotides: TGCAGCGCCATGGGACTAGCGGAAAACAATGAGCAGTTCTTC.

This sequence joins TRBV5-6 and TRBJ2-3; possibly TRBD2 for D (5 bases). The V end lost 4 bases, the J end lost 1 base, and 10 bases lay between the germline ends. The germline CDR1 and CDR2 sequences are SGHDT and YYEEEE. The CDR3 totals 14 residues. CDR3 DNA: TGTGCCAGCAGCCTAGGACTGCGCACAGATACGCAGTATTTT. Amino acid sequence: CASSLGLRTDTQYF.

This clone has only a few counts. The chain links TRBV30 to TRBJ1-1, with 7 nucleotides matching TRBD1. Germline CDR1 reads GTSNPN; CDR2 reads SVGIG (reference sequence). This CDR3 has 17 residues. V was pared by 3 bases and J by 7 bases, with 20 bases of the junction left unmatched. The CDR3 region is CAWSLMMDSRGPIEAFF. The CDR3 DNA is TGTGCCTGGAGCCTAATGATGGACAGTAGGGGGCCGATTGAAGCTTTCTTT.

The chain is built from TRBV11-2 and TRBJ2-2, with D perhaps TRBD2 (5 bases). The CDR3 extends over 16 amino acids. Germline assignment: CDR1 SGHAT and CDR2 FQNNGV. V lost 2 bases and J lost 4, with 14 bases in between. CDR3 in DNA: TGTGCCAGCAGCTTATTCGGCCGAGGGAGCACCGGGGAGCTGTTTTTT. This encodes CASSLFGRGSTGELFF. The full variable domain, with the rest looked up from reference TRBV11-2 and TRBJ2-2, is EAGVAQSPRYKIIEKRQSVAFWCNPISGHATLYWYQQILGQGPKLLIQFQNNGVVDDSQLPKDRFSAERLKGVDSTLKIQPAKLEDSAVYLCASSLFGRGSTGELFFGEGSRLTVL.

This clone was counted only a few times. This chain links TRBV6-5 with TRBJ2-7, with TRBD2 matching over 10 bases. CDR3 length: 16 residues. Per the germline V gene, CDR1 is MNHEY and CDR2 is SVGAGI. The V gene end was trimmed by 3 bases and the J gene end by 4 bases; junction bases not matched to a gene: 9. The CDR3 sequence: CASSYVQASGSYEQYF. The DNA for the CDR3 is TGTGCCAGCAGTTATGTGCAGGCTAGCGGGAGTTACGAGCAGTACTTC.

This clone has only a few counts. The V gene is TRBV9, the J gene TRBJ2-1, with 10 bases that match TRBD2. The CDR3 length is 17 residues. The germline gives CDR1 SGDLS, CDR2 YYNGEE. The junction had 9 bases not matched to a gene; V was cut back by 2 bases and J by 4 bases. The CDR3 loop reads CASSVGLAIKGYNEQFF. The CDR3 nucleotides read TGTGCCAGCAGCGTGGGACTAGCGATAAAAGGTTACAATGAGCAGTTCTTC.

Only a few counts were recorded for this clone. Here the CDR3 reads CSVESGDTQYF. CDR3 bases: TGCAGCGTAGAGTCAGGAGATACGCAGTATTTT. This chain connects TRBV29-1 to TRBJ2-3; D not resolved. CDR1 is SQVTM and CDR2 is ANQGSEA in the germline V gene. Trimming pared 6 bases from V and 5 bases from J, leaving 9 bases between. The CDR3 consists of 11 residues.

V is TRBV7-9 and J is TRBJ2-7, with D possibly matching TRBD2 (6 bases). V lost 1 base and J 2 bases, leaving 6 bases between the germline ends. CDR3 length: 13 amino acids. CDR1 and CDR2 from the germline V gene are SEHNR and FQNEAQ (reference sequence). The CDR3 here is CASSLVAAYEQYF. DNA of the CDR3: TGTGCCAGCAGCTTAGTAGCGGCCTACGAGCAGTACTTC.

The chain links TRBV4-2 to TRBJ1-1; tentative D call: TRBD1 (5 bases). V was pared by 7 bases and J by 1 base, with 13 bases between. Germline-derived CDR1 and CDR2 are LGHNA and YNFKEQ. The CDR3 is 14 amino acids. The CDR3 DNA reads as TGTGCCAGCAACGAATTTGACAGGAACACTGAAGCTTTCTTT. Translated: CASNEFDRNTEAFF.

The chain couples TRBV4-1 to TRBJ1-1, with TRBD1 matching 7 bases. With V trimmed by 1 base and J by 1 base, 3 bases remained unmatched. The CDR3 has 15 residues. Germline values: CDR1 MGHRA, CDR2 YSYEKL. CDR3 bases: TGCGCCAGCAGCCAAGGACAGGGAACGAACACTGAAGCTTTCTTT. Amino acid sequence: CASSQGQGTNTEAFF.

This clone was detected only a few times. This rearrangement joins TRBV30 to TRBJ2-7; tentatively, D is TRBD2 (5 bases). The CDR3 totals 11 residues. From germline, CDR1 is GTSNPN and CDR2 SVGIG (reference sequence). The ends were cut back, 0 bases at V and 6 bases at J, with 6 bases in the middle. The CDR3 DNA follows: TGTGCCTGGAGTGTAGCGGTCGAGCAGTACTTC. This encodes CAWSVAVEQYF.

The CDR3 coding sequence is TGTGCCTGGAGTCTTAACTATGGCTACACCTTC. Translating it yields CAWSLNYGYTF. V is TRBV30 and J is TRBJ1-2; D is unclear. Germline V gene sequence: CDR1 GTSNPN, CDR2 SVGIG (reference sequence). CDR3 length equals 11 residues. Trimming removed 2 bases at V and 1 base at J, with 2 bases between.

The chain carries TRBV30 and TRBJ1-2; unclear D gene. CDR3 length: 12 amino acids. The germline gives CDR1 GTSNPN, CDR2 SVGIG (reference sequence). The V end lost 6 bases, the J end lost 4 bases, and 12 bases lay between the germline ends. The CDR3: CACTRVGYGYTF. The CDR3 bases are TGTGCCTGTACTCGGGTCGGCTATGGCTACACCTTC.

This clone showed up just a few times. The chain carries TRBV19 and TRBJ2-5; possibly TRBD2 for D (6 bases). Germline CDR1 and CDR2: LNHDA and SQIVND (reference sequence). The CDR3 covers 14 residues. V shed 7 bases and J shed 4 bases, with 16 bases lying between them. The CDR3 protein is CASTGHGGSETQYF. The CDR3 DNA follows: TGTGCCAGTACCGGACATGGAGGGTCAGAGACCCAGTACTTC.

The gene calls are TRBV2 and TRBJ1-2; 7 positions agree with TRBD1. V dropped 4 bases and J dropped 4; count of bases not matched to a gene: 3. The CDR3 sequence is 13 residues long. Per germline, CDR1 SNHLY and CDR2 FYNNEI. CDR3: CASSGQGGYGYTF. The CDR3 DNA sequence: TGTGCCAGCAGTGGACAGGGTGGCTATGGCTACACCTTC.

This chain uses TRBV9 with TRBJ1-2; TRBD1 is a possible D gene (6 bases). Germline V gene sequence: CDR1 SGDLS, CDR2 YYNGEE. The CDR3 contains 15 residues. The germline V and J ends were trimmed by 3 bases and 5 bases, with 17 bases remaining between them. CDR3 bases: TGTGCCAGCAGCGCAACAGGGATTCTTACGTATGGCTACACCTTC. Residues: CASSATGILTYGYTF.

This chain uses TRBV30 with TRBJ2-5; possibly TRBD1 for D (5 bases). The CDR3 is 11 amino acids. Germline V gives CDR1 GTSNPN, CDR2 SVGIG (reference sequence). V shed 8 bases and J shed 5 bases, with 12 bases lying between them. The CDR3 region is CARRGGETQYF. DNA of the CDR3: TGTGCCCGAAGGGGTGGGGAGACCCAGTACTTC. The full variable domain, rest sourced from reference TRBV30 and TRBJ2-5, is SQTIHQWPATLVQPVGSPLSLECTVEGTSNPNLYWYRQAAGRGLQLLFYSVGIGQISSEVPQNLSASRPQDRQFILSSKKLLLSDSGFYLCARRGGETQYFGPGTRLLVL.

This clone was seen a handful of times. The rearrangement joins TRBV6-1 to TRBJ1-2; D perhaps matches TRBD1 (6 bases). The CDR3 has 15 residues. Germline V CDR1 and CDR2: MNHNS, SASEGT. The germline V and J ends were trimmed by 2 bases and 7 bases, with 17 bases remaining between them. This chain's CDR3 is CASSEYLQGVGGYTF. The CDR3 coding sequence is TGTGCCAGCAGTGAATATTTACAGGGCGTAGGTGGCTACACCTTC.

This clone occurred a few times. The genes are TRBV30 and TRBJ2-1; TRBD2 matches 7 bases. CDR1 GTSNPN and CDR2 SVGIG come from the germline V gene (reference sequence). There are 15 residues in the CDR3. J lost 5 bases, V lost 0 bases, and 7 bases had no gene match. The CDR3 coding sequence is TGTGCCTGGAGTGTACGGGGCGGGAGAGACAATGAGCAGTTCTTC. Translating it yields CAWSVRGGRDNEQFF. Together with reference TRBV30 and TRBJ2-1, the CDR3 gives the full variable domain: SQTIHQWPATLVQPVGSPLSLECTVEGTSNPNLYWYRQAAGRGLQLLFYSVGIGQISSEVPQNLSASRPQDRQFILSSKKLLLSDSGFYLCAWSVRGGRDNEQFFGPGTRLTVL.

This clone was detected a few times. The V and J genes are TRBV7-9 and TRBJ2-1; the D gene is possibly TRBD2 (5 bases). V was shortened by 5 bases and J by 7 bases, with 21 bases between the two germline ends. The germline gives CDR1 SEHNR, CDR2 FQNEAQ (reference sequence). CDR3 length: 16 residues. As DNA, the CDR3 is TGTGCCAGCAGCGTAAATTTCCAGAGGGTAGGGAATGAGCAGTTCTTC. Its translation is CASSVNFQRVGNEQFF.

This clone is a singleton in its sample. The V call is TRBV19, the J call TRBJ2-1; the D gene is possibly TRBD1 (6 bases). This CDR3 has 17 residues. Trimming pared 1 base from V and 2 bases from J, leaving 15 bases between. Germline loops: CDR1 LNHDA, CDR2 SQIVND (reference sequence). The CDR3 nucleotides are TGTGCCAGTAGTATAGCCCTACAGGGCCCGACCTACAATGAGCAGTTCTTC. As protein: CASSIALQGPTYNEQFF.